This T cell receptor (beta chain) was recorded in a study of circulating and synovial CD4+ cells in juvenile arthritis. Remarks on this clone: Antigen specificity is unknown.

This CDR3 has 15 residues. Trimming took off 0 bases at V and 0 bases at J, with 7 bases between the two ends. CDR1 and CDR2 from the germline V gene are SGHRS and YFSETQ. Overall study findings and caveats: Some such blood samples were as oligoclonal as synovium. Compared with bulk blood, circulating pathogenic-like lymphocytes shared substantially more CDR3 sequences with synovial T cells.

Sequenced samples came from active juvenile idiopathic arthritis patients. The repertoire was sequenced with immunoSEQ multiplex PCR; TCRdb's copy has only in-frame clones and lacks some. This table has some 35,000 clones, roughly 94% appearing once. The TCR originated in a human donor with juvenile idiopathic arthritis. The sequencing sample was made of CD4+ T cells from blood. The chain is built from TRBV5-1 and TRBJ1-3; no clear D. The CDR3 region has the DNA TGCGCCAGCAGCTTGGTTACTAACTCTGGAAACACCATATATTTT. Amino acid sequence: CASSLVTNSGNTIYF.